This TCR beta chain was obtained from a study of cytomegalovirus exposure and HLA in healthy donors. Study in general: Inside one of the first data releases sat 85 million or so unique TCRs taken from HLA-typed donors.

PCR primers comprised 60 Vbeta and 13 Jbeta primers. Measured with immunoSEQ multiplex PCR; TCRdb has only the in-frame clones, and not every one. Of over 110,000 clones in the sample, approximately 80% were seen once. Trimming stripped 6 bases from V and 8 bases from J, with 13 bases between. The CDR3 length is 13 residues. Germline lookup yields CDR1 LNHDA and CDR2 SQIVND (reference sequence). The sequenced material came from PBMCs. This chain joins TRBV19 and TRBJ1-4; D might be TRBD1 (6 bases). This TCR derives from a male donor in good health and CMV-seronegative. As DNA, the CDR3 is TGTGCCAGTAGGAGGGGGGGCGCCGAAAAACTGTTTTTT. Protein: CASRRGGAEKLFF. The whole variable domain, remainder taken from reference TRBV19 and TRBJ1-4, is DGGITQSPKYLFRKEGQNVTLSCEQNLNHDAMYWYRQDPGQGLRLIYYSQIVNDFQKGDIAEGYSVSREKKESFPLTVTSAQKNPTAFYLCASRRGGAEKLFFGSGTQLSVL.